These 17 T cell receptor beta chains came from one sample sequenced in a study of shared clonotypes between healthy human individuals. Assay used: immunoSEQ multiplex PCR; TCRdb lists only in-frame clones, some missing. The sample lists 2 million to 2.5 million clones, roughly 93% seen once, with approximately 0.37% in the top ten. Sequenced: naive CD4+ T cells from PBMCs. Stated subset: CD45RA+ positively selected. The receptors were sampled from a man aged 18 to 29 in good health. Some clones in this sample may be carry-over from other donors' samples.

The chain recombines TRBV6-5 with TRBJ2-2; D is uncertain. V was pared by 7 bases and J by 4 bases, with 16 bases between. The CDR3 totals 15 residues. CDR1 and CDR2 from the germline V gene are MNHEY and SVGAGI. The CDR3 is CASKEPRAATGELFF. CDR3 coding DNA: TGTGCCAGCAAAGAGCCCCGGGCGGCCACCGGGGAGCTGTTTTTT.

The sample holds one count of this clone. V gene TRBV9 combines with J gene TRBJ2-3, with 10 bases lining up with TRBD1. J was trimmed by 2 bases and V by 4 bases; bases with no gene match: 7. This CDR3 region has 16 residues. The germline gives CDR1 SGDLS, CDR2 YYNGEE. The CDR3 here is CASSQRQGADTDTQYF. In DNA form, the CDR3 reads TGTGCCAGCAGCCAAAGACAGGGGGCGGACACAGATACGCAGTATTTT. Complete variable domain (other parts from reference TRBV9 and TRBJ2-3): DSGVTQTPKHLITATGQRVTLRCSPRSGDLSVYWYQQSLDQGLQFLIQYYNGEERAKGNILERFSAQQFPDLHSELNLSSLELGDSALYFCASSQRQGADTDTQYFGPGTRLTVL.

The chain recombines TRBV28 with TRBJ1-5; TRBD1 might be the D (6 bases). The V end lost 6 bases, the J end lost 7 bases, and 16 bases lay between the germline ends. Germline CDR1 and CDR2: MDHEN and SYDVKM. This CDR3 contains 14 residues. CDR3 sequence: CASSPGGALQPQHF. As DNA, the CDR3 is TGTGCCAGCAGCCCTGGGGGGGCTTTGCAGCCCCAGCATTTT. The complete variable domain, with remaining parts taken from reference TRBV28 and TRBJ1-5, reads DVKVTQSSRYLVKRTGEKVFLECVQDMDHENMFWYRQDPGLGLRLIYFSYDVKMKEKGDIPEGYSVSREKKERFSLILESASTNQTSMYLCASSPGGALQPQHFGDGTRLSIL.

The V and J genes are TRBV19 and TRBJ2-7; TRBD1 aligns across 7 bases. Germline-derived CDR1 and CDR2 are LNHDA and SQIVND (reference sequence). Trimming removed 3 bases from V and 1 base from J; junction bases left unmatched: 6. This CDR3 comprises 15 residues. CDR3 sequence (DNA): TGTGCCAGTAGTATGGGGACAGCCCCATCCTACGAGCAGTACTTC. This translates into CASSMGTAPSYEQYF. Full variable domain (remainder filled in from reference TRBV19 and TRBJ2-7): DGGITQSPKYLFRKEGQNVTLSCEQNLNHDAMYWYRQDPGQGLRLIYYSQIVNDFQKGDIAEGYSVSREKKESFPLTVTSAQKNPTAFYLCASSMGTAPSYEQYFGPGTRLTVT.

The chain employs TRBV7-2 and TRBJ1-3; no firm D call. Trimming took 5 bases from V and 2 from J, leaving 10 bases between them. The CDR3 loop spans 14 amino acids. CDR1 is SGHTA, CDR2 FQGNSA, per germline. This chain's CDR3 is CASSPGGPGNTIYF. The DNA for the CDR3 is TGTGCCAGCAGCCCTGGAGGGCCTGGAAACACCATATATTTT.

The CDR3 nucleotides are TGTGCCAGCCTTCTCCCCGGTTCGGGGCTATCGAATGGCTACACCTTC. Its protein product is CASLLPGSGLSNGYTF. The chain has TRBV28 and TRBJ1-2, with D perhaps matching TRBD1 (5 bases). Looked up from germline, CDR1 is MDHEN and CDR2 is SYDVKM. The V and J ends lost 8 bases and 6 bases respectively, with 25 bases between them. This CDR3 comprises 16 residues.

This rearrangement joins TRBV28 to TRBJ2-5; D call uncertain. Germline V gene data show CDR1 as MDHEN and CDR2 as SYDVKM. The CDR3 spans 14 residues. V lost 10 bases and J 7 bases, leaving 22 bases between the germline ends. CDR3 residues: CATLLGRAMGTQYF. The CDR3 coding sequence is TGTGCCACACTATTAGGTCGCGCGATGGGGACCCAGTACTTC. Full variable domain (rest looked up from reference TRBV28 and TRBJ2-5): DVKVTQSSRYLVKRTGEKVFLECVQDMDHENMFWYRQDPGLGLRLIYFSYDVKMKEKGDIPEGYSVSREKKERFSLILESASTNQTSMYLCATLLGRAMGTQYFGPGTRLLVL.

The J gene is TRBJ1-4, the V gene TRBV2, with TRBD1 as a possible D gene (5 bases). The V gene's germline CDR1 is SNHLY and CDR2 FYNNEI. Deletions cut 6 bases from V and 7 bases from J, with 12 bases between. The CDR3 length is 13 residues. CDR3 nucleotides: TGTGCCAGCAGCGTTGACGGGGGTGAAAAACTGTTTTTT. It is translated as CASSVDGGEKLFF.

The chain is built from TRBV19 and TRBJ2-7, with D possibly being TRBD1 (5 bases). Germline V gene sequence: CDR1 LNHDA, CDR2 SQIVND (reference sequence). This CDR3 comprises 14 residues. Deletions cut 3 bases from V and 0 bases from J, with 9 bases between. The CDR3 DNA reads as TGTGCCAGTAGTATGACGGACATCTCCTACGAGCAGTACTTC. Protein product: CASSMTDISYEQYF.

Note on this clone: This sample also contains other DNA sequences that code for the same CDR3. This chain connects TRBV5-1 to TRBJ1-4; 7 bases match TRBD1. V was clipped by 0 bases and J by 8 bases; unmatched bases: 4. The CDR3 consists of 14 residues. Germline loops: CDR1 SGHRS, CDR2 YFSETQ. The CDR3 region is CASSLGTGREKLFF. The CDR3, as DNA: TGCGCCAGCAGCTTGGGGACAGGACGGGAAAAACTGTTTTTT. Looking up the rest from reference TRBV5-1 and TRBJ1-4 gives the full variable domain: KAGVTQTPRYLIKTRGQQVTLSCSPISGHRSVSWYQQTPGQGLQFLFEYFSETQRNKGNFPGRFSGRQFSNSRSEMNVSTLELGDSALYLCASSLGTGREKLFFGSGTQLSVL.

The J gene is TRBJ2-7, the V gene TRBV4-2, with D perhaps assigned TRBD1 or TRBD2 (7 bases each). Germline CDR1 and CDR2: LGHNA and YNFKEQ. Trimming removed 4 bases at V and 6 bases at J, with 22 bases between. This CDR3 is built from 16 residues. CDR3 nucleotide sequence: TGTGCCAGCAGCCCCCGACAGGGCGGGCGGGAGACCGAGCAGTACTTC. Translating gives CASSPRQGGRETEQYF.

This clone came up once. The J gene is TRBJ2-7, the V gene TRBV7-9; 9 bases are shared with TRBD1. CDR1 and CDR2 from the germline V gene are SEHNR and FQNEAQ (reference sequence). Trimming cost V 3 bases and J 6 bases; bases outside gene matches: 6. The CDR3 is 14 residues long. CDR3 sequence reads: CASSFLTGGSEQYF. The CDR3 DNA follows: TGTGCCAGCAGCTTCCTGACAGGGGGTTCCGAGCAGTACTTC. The entire variable domain, with the rest obtained from reference TRBV7-9 and TRBJ2-7, is as follows: DTGVSQNPRHKITKRGQNVTFRCDPISEHNRLYWYRQTLGQGPEFLTYFQNEAQLEKSRLLSDRFSAERPKGSFSTLEIQRTEQGDSAMYLCASSFLTGGSEQYFGPGTRLTVT.

This clone was found a few times. V is TRBV28 and J is TRBJ2-1, with no clear D. The CDR3 covers 11 residues. Trimming removed 6 bases from V and 15 bases from J, with 15 bases in between. The germline CDR1 and CDR2 sequences are MDHEN and SYDVKM. The CDR3: CASRWDLSMFF. The CDR3, as DNA: TGTGCCAGCAGATGGGATTTGAGCATGTTCTTC.

The CDR3 loop is CASSSVYGAPRGANVLTF. In DNA form, the CDR3 reads TGTGCCAGCTCCTCCGTTTACGGGGCGCCGAGAGGGGCCAACGTCCTGACTTTC. V is TRBV18 and J is TRBJ2-6; tentatively, D is TRBD1 or TRBD2 (5 bases each). The V and J ends lost 6 bases and 4 bases respectively, with 22 bases between them. The germline V gene has CDR1 KGHSH and CDR2 LQKENI. The CDR3 spans 18 residues.

The rearrangement uses TRBV5-1 and TRBJ2-5, with 7 bases lining up with TRBD2. V lost 0 bases and J lost 0; bases outside the gene matches: 5. The germline V gene has CDR1 SGHRS and CDR2 YFSETQ. CDR3 length: 16 residues. Here the CDR3 reads CASSLGPSGNQETQYF. CDR3 nucleotide sequence: TGCGCCAGCAGCTTGGGCCCTAGCGGAAACCAAGAGACCCAGTACTTC.

The chain joins TRBV27 to TRBJ1-2; no definite D call. Trimming removed 6 bases at V and 8 bases at J, with 19 bases between. Germline CDR1 MNHEY, CDR2 SMNVEV (reference sequence). CDR3 length equals 14 residues. CDR3 sequence: CASSPPLINGGYTF. Written as DNA, the CDR3 is TGTGCCAGCAGCCCGCCCCTGATTAACGGGGGCTACACCTTC.

The chain joins TRBV25-1 to TRBJ1-1; D is possibly TRBD1 (5 bases). There are 12 residues in the CDR3. Trimming shortened V by 1 base and J by 10 bases, and 10 bases separated the two germline ends. Germline CDR1 is MGHDK and CDR2 is SYGVNS. The CDR3 loop is CASSEFGAGAFF. The CDR3 nucleotides read TGTGCCAGCAGTGAATTTGGGGCAGGAGCTTTCTTT.